This T cell receptor beta chain was captured in a study of blood T cell repertoires in COVID-19. Study overall: Collection of acute and convalescent COVID-19 samples took place in the United States, Italy and Spain.

Germline V gene lookup returns CDR1 GTSNPN and CDR2 SVGIG (reference sequence). CDR3 size: 13 residues. Measured with immunoSEQ multiplex PCR; TCRdb has only the in-frame clones, and not every one. The data contain under 100,000 clones, more than 70% of them singletons. This clonotype was obtained from a woman aged 55-70 years with acute or convalescent COVID-19. The chain joins TRBV30 to TRBJ1-4; TRBD1 aligns across 7 bases. Sample: peripheral blood. In nucleotides, the CDR3 is TGTGCTTTGGTAGGGGACAGTAATGAAAAACTGTTTTTT. Its protein is CALVGDSNEKLFF.